This T cell receptor beta chain was documented in a study of PD-1 blockade in classical Hodgkin lymphoma. Time point indicated: newly diagnosed, previously untreated cHL patient sample. Thawed PBMCs underwent magnetic negative selection to yield purified CD4+ T cells. Sequencing was performed with immunoSEQ multiplex PCR; in TCRdb, only in-frame clones are kept and a portion is missing. The table shows some 34,000 clones, with roughly 89% occurring only once. The germline gives CDR1 SQVTM, CDR2 ANQGSEA. The CDR3 totals 14 residues. The V end lost 6 bases, the J end lost 8 bases, and 22 bases lay between the germline ends.

The clonotype was recovered from a human donor with classical Hodgkin lymphoma. The specimen was CD4+ T cells from blood. The chain combines TRBV29-1 with TRBJ1-2, with D possibly being TRBD1 (5 bases). CDR3 coding DNA: TGCAGCGTGAGGGTTTCAGGGTCTGTCGGGGGCTACACCTTC. Protein sequence: CSVRVSGSVGGYTF.